The T cell receptor (beta chain) described here comes from a study of T cell repertoires in cytomegalovirus infection. Across the study: Public TCR beta signatures provided an indication of both CMV infection and a matching HLA type. General study points: HLA-C-restricted CMV clonotypes gave the most frequent clonotype in two of eight donors.

The CDR3 loop spans 15 amino acids. V shed 1 base and J shed 4 bases, with 14 bases lying between them. Looked up from germline, CDR1 is SSHAT and CDR2 is FNYEAQ (reference sequence). TCRdb reprocessed the reads with MiXCR, giving one entry per CDR3 protein. The sample carries some 400,000 distinct CDR3 sequences, approximately 30% recorded once. This clonotype has at least ten counts. Its antigen is still unknown. The gene calls are TRBV7-7 and TRBJ2-7; D remains ambiguous. The specimen was PBMCs. This TCR was recovered from a human donor in good health (CMV status not recorded). Some clones in this sample may be carry-over from other donors' samples. This CDR3 reads CASSLGDGSGYEQYF. The CDR3 DNA reads as TGTGCCAGCAGCTTAGGCGACGGTTCCGGATACGAGCAGTACTTC.